This TCR beta chain emerged from a study of beta chain features in type 1 diabetes. The isolated RNA, all of it, was reverse transcribed, so expressed TCRB transcripts were what got sequenced. Sequencing used immunoSEQ multiplex PCR; TCRdb keeps in-frame clones, though not all of them. In the table there are fewer than 350,000 clones, around 20% of which are singletons. The CDR3 length is 14 residues. Trimming pared 7 bases from V and 5 bases from J, leaving 17 bases between. Per germline, CDR1 LNHDA and CDR2 SQIVND (reference sequence). The rearrangement joins TRBV19 to TRBJ1-2; D may be TRBD1 (5 bases). The sample consisted of naive CD4+ T cells from blood. The receptor comes from a woman younger than 35 in good health. The CDR3 here is CASNSPGVGYGYTF. The DNA for the CDR3 is TGTGCCAGTAATAGTCCGGGGGTAGGGTATGGCTACACCTTC.